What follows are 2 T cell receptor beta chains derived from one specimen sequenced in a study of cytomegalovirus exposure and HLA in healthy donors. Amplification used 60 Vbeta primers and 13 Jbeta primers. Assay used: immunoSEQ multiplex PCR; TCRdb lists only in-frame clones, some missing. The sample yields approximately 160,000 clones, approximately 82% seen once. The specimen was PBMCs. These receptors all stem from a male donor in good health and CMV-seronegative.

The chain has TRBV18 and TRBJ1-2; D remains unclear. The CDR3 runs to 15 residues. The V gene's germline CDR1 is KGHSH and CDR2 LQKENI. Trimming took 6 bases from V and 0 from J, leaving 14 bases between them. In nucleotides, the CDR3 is TGTGCCAGCTCTCCCCTCGGGGATACTAACTATGGCTACACCTTC. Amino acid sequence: CASSPLGDTNYGYTF.

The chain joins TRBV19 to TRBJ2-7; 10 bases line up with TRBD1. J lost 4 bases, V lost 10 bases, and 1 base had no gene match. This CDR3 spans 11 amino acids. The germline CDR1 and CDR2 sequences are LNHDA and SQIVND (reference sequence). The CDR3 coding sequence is TGTGCCACGGGACAGGGGTACGAGCAGTACTTC. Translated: CATGQGYEQYF.